This TCR beta chain was observed in a study of naive and memory T cell subsets. Separate alpha and beta amplification began at the second PCR step. This clonotype was recorded at least ten times. Its antigen remains unidentified. Notes on the study in general: From naive to CM, EM and EMRA, diversity decreased and Gini increased. TCR counts from RNA may reflect activation-linked expression changes.

Two oligonucleotides, mixed equimolar, formed the beta constant-region primer covering TRBC1 and TRBC2. Nested alpha and beta constant-region primers with the SP2 primer drove four PCR rounds on ligated cDNA. A 12-nucleotide UMI and the SP2 primer were added to the cDNA 3' end by oligonucleotide ligation. Using its own MiXCR run on the UMI-ligation and nested PCR reads, TCRdb lists one record per CDR3 protein. Seen here are just over 80,000 distinct CDR3 sequences, 8% to 9.5% observed once, and the top ten hold 1.2%. Between the trimmed V and J ends, which lost 1 base and 6 bases, there was a span of 13 bases. The CDR3 loop spans 15 amino acids. CDR1 LGHNA and CDR2 YSLEER come from the germline V gene.

This sequence was found in a human donor in good health. The sequencing input was naive CD8+ T cells from blood. The rearrangement links TRBV4-3 to TRBJ2-1, with a possible D match to TRBD2 (5 bases). CDR3 residues: CASSQGSGPTNEQFF. CDR3 DNA: TGCGCCAGCAGCCAAGGGAGCGGACCCACCAATGAGCAGTTCTTC.